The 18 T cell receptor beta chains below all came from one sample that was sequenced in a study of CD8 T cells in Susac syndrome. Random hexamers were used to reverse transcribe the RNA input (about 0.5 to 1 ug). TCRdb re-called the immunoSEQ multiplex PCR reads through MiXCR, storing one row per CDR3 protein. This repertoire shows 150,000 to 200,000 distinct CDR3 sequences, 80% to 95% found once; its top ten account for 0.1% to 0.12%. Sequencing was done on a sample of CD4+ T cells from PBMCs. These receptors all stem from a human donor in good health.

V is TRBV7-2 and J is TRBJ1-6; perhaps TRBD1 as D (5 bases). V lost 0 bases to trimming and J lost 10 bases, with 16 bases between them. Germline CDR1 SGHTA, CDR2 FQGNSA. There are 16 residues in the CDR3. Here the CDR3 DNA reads TGTGCCAGCAGCTTAGCGCCTGGGCAGGGTGGATCACCCCTCCACTTT. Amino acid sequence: CASSLAPGQGGSPLHF.

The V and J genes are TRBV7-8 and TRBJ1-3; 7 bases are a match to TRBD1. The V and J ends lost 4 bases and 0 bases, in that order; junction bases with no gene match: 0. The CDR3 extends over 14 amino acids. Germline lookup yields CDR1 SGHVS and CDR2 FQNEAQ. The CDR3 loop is CASSYRGSGNTIYF. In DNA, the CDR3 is TGTGCCAGCAGCTACAGGGGCTCTGGAAACACCATATATTTT.

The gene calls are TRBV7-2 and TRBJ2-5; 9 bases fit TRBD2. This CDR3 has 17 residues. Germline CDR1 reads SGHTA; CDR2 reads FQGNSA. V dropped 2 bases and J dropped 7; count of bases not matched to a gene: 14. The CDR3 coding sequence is TGTGCCAGCAGCTTAAATTTAAGCGGGGGGCTCCTCGGGACCCAGTACTTC. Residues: CASSLNLSGGLLGTQYF.

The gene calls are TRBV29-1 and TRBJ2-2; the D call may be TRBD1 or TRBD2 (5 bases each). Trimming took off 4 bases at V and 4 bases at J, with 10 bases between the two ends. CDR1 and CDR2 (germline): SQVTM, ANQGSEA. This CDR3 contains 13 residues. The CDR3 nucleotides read TGCAGCGTTGGGGTTGGGGGCACCGGGGAGCTGTTTTTT. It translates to CSVGVGGTGELFF.

CDR3: CASSQPTEGHEQFF. As DNA, the CDR3 is TGTGCCAGCAGCCAACCGACCGAAGGCCATGAGCAGTTCTTC. The chain carries TRBV4-2 and TRBJ2-1; D call uncertain. The CDR3 spans 14 residues. V lost 2 bases to trimming and J lost 8 bases, with 13 bases between them. Germline values: CDR1 LGHNA, CDR2 YNFKEQ.

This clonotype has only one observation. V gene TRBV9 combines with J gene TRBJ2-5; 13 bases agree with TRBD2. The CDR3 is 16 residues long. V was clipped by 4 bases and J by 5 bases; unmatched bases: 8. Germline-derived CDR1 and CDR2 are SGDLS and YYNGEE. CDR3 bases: TGTGCCAGCAGCACGACTAGCGGGGGGCTGGGGGAGACCCAGTACTTC. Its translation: CASSTTSGGLGETQYF.

The chain's CDR3 is CASNPVGGNTGELFF. CDR3 coding DNA: TGCGCCAGCAACCCCGTAGGGGGAAACACCGGGGAGCTGTTTTTT. The genes are TRBV5-1 and TRBJ2-2; possible D gene TRBD1, 6 bases. The CDR3 runs 15 residues. Germline CDR1 is SGHRS and CDR2 is YFSETQ. The ends were cut back, 6 bases at V and 2 bases at J, with 14 bases in the middle. Looking up the rest from reference TRBV5-1 and TRBJ2-2 gives the full variable domain: KAGVTQTPRYLIKTRGQQVTLSCSPISGHRSVSWYQQTPGQGLQFLFEYFSETQRNKGNFPGRFSGRQFSNSRSEMNVSTLELGDSALYLCASNPVGGNTGELFFGEGSRLTVL.

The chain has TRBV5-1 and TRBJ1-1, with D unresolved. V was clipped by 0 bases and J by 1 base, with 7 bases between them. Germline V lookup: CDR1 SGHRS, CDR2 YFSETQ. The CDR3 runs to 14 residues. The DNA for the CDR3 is TGCGCCAGCAGCTTGGCCGCGGGGAACACTGAAGCTTTCTTT. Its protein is CASSLAAGNTEAFF.

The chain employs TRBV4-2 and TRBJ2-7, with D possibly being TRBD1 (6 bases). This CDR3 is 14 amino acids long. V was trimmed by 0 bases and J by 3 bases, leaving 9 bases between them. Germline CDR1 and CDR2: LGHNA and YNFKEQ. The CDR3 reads CASSQDEGVYEQYF. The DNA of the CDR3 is TGTGCCAGCAGCCAAGATGAGGGGGTCTACGAGCAGTACTTC.

For the CDR3, the DNA is TGTGCCAGCAGTCCTGGGGGGGGGCGGGACACTGAAGCTTTCTTT. Amino acids: CASSPGGGRDTEAFF. The V call is TRBV6-6, the J call TRBJ1-1; D is possibly TRBD1 (6 bases). Trimming shortened V by 5 bases and J by 3 bases, and 16 bases separated the two germline ends. This CDR3 is 15 amino acids long. The germline gives CDR1 MNHNY, CDR2 SVGAGI (reference sequence).

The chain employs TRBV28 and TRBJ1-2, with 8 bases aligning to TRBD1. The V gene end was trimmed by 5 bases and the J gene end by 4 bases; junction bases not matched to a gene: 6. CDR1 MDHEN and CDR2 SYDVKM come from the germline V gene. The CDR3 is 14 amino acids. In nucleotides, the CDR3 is TGTGCCAGCAGTAGAATGCAGGGGGCCTATGGCTACACCTTC. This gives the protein CASSRMQGAYGYTF.

CDR3 coding DNA: TGTGCCAGCAGCTCCTGGGCCGAAGATACGCAGTATTTT. It translates to CASSSWAEDTQYF. This chain joins TRBV7-3 and TRBJ2-3, with D uncertain. CDR1 and CDR2 from the germline V gene are SGHTA and FQGTGA. Trimming cost V 4 bases and J 5 bases, with 10 bases left between them. This CDR3 comprises 13 residues.

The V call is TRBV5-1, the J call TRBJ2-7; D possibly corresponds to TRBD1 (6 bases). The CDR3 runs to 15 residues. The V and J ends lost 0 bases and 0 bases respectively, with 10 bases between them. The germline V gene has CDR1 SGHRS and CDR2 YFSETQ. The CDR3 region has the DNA TGCGCCAGCAGCTTGGCGGCAGGGGTCTCCTACGAGCAGTACTTC. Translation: CASSLAAGVSYEQYF.

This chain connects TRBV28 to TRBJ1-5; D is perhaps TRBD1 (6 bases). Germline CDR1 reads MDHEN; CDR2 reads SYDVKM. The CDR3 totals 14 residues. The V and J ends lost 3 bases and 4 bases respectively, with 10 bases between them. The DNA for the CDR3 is TGTGCCAGCAGTTTGACAGGCCGAAATCAGCCCCAGCATTTT. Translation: CASSLTGRNQPQHF.

CDR3 protein: CASSLSGVGGYTF. The CDR3 DNA sequence: TGTGCCAGCAGTTTATCAGGGGTCGGTGGCTACACCTTC. The chain combines TRBV28 with TRBJ1-2, with D possibly being TRBD1 (6 bases). The CDR3 is 13 amino acids. The germline CDR1 and CDR2 sequences are MDHEN and SYDVKM. V was clipped by 1 base and J by 7 bases, with 10 bases between them.

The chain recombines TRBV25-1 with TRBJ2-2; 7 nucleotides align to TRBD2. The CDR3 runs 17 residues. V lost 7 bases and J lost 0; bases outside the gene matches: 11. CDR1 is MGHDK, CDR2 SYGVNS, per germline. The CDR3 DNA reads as TGTGCCAGCACCGTAGGAGCGGGACCAACGAACACCGGGGAGCTGTTTTTT. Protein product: CASTVGAGPTNTGELFF. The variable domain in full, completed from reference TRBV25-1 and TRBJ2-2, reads EADIYQTPRYLVIGTGKKITLECSQTMGHDKMYWYQQDPGMELHLIHYSYGVNSTEKGDLSSESTVSRIRTEHFPLTLESARPSHTSQYLCASTVGAGPTNTGELFFGEGSRLTVL.

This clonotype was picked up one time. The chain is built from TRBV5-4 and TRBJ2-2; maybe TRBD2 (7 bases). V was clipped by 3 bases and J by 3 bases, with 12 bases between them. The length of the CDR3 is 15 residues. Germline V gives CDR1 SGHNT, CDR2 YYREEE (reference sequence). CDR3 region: CASSSGGGYTGELFF. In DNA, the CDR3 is TGTGCCAGCAGCTCCGGCGGGGGCTACACCGGGGAGCTGTTTTTT. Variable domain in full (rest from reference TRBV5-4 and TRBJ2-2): ETGVTQSPTHLIKTRGQQVTLRCSSQSGHNTVSWYQQALGQGPQFIFQYYREEENGRGNFPPRFSGLQFPNYSSELNVNALELDDSALYLCASSSGGGYTGELFFGEGSRLTVL.

The CDR3 spells CASSPTDRGLGSPLHF. The CDR3 region has the DNA TGTGCCAGCTCACCTACGGACAGGGGGCTAGGTTCACCCCTCCACTTT. The chain joins TRBV18 to TRBJ1-6, with 11 bases identical to TRBD1. CDR3 size: 16 residues. Trimming cost V 3 bases and J 9 bases; bases outside gene matches: 7. Germline V gene sequence: CDR1 KGHSH, CDR2 LQKENI.